This passage covers 6 T cell receptor beta chains from one sample sequenced in a study of vaccination effects on CD4 cells after COVID-19. Using viral peptide pools, the ViraFEST assay grew out antigen-specific CD4+ T cells prior to sequencing. CD4+ T cell isolation took place after 10 days of culture. Of the BNT162b2 and mRNA-1273 vaccines, participants received two doses of one or the other. No antigen has been identified for these receptors. Some clones are missing from TCRdb's copy, which holds only in-frame ones; the method was immunoSEQ multiplex PCR. The sample has 35,000 to 45,000 clones, roughly 79% seen once. The specimen was CD4+ T cells from PBMCs cultured with HCoV-NL63 spike peptides, collected after COVID-19 vaccination. All receptors derive from a human donor who received a COVID-19 vaccine. Some clones in this sample may be carry-over from other donors' samples.

The chain couples TRBV28 to TRBJ2-1; 10 positions match TRBD2. CDR3 length equals 17 residues. In germline, CDR1 is MDHEN, CDR2 SYDVKM. Trimming removed 4 bases from V and 6 bases from J; junction bases left unmatched: 12. CDR3 nucleotides: TGTGCCAGCAGTTCCCGGGTTCTAGCGGGGGCCCTCAATGAGCAGTTCTTC. Protein sequence: CASSSRVLAGALNEQFF.

The genes are TRBV6-2 or TRBV6-3 and TRBJ2-7, with 7 bases aligning to TRBD1. V was pared by 6 bases and J by 5 bases, with 7 bases of the junction left unmatched. From germline, CDR1 is MNHEY and CDR2 SVGEGT. This CDR3 is built from 13 residues. CDR3 sequence reads: CASSATGQHEQYF. CDR3 DNA sequence: TGTGCCAGCAGCGCGACAGGGCAACACGAGCAGTACTTC.

The rearrangement joins TRBV3-1 (or the pseudogene TRBV3-2) to TRBJ2-3, with TRBD2 matching over 7 bases. This CDR3 region has 14 residues. With 4 bases clipped from V and 4 bases from J, the junction kept 5 bases outside the gene matches. CDR1 and CDR2 (germline): LGHDT, YNNKEL (reference sequence). The CDR3 coding sequence is TGTGCCAGCAGCCTCCGGGGGGTCGCAGATACGCAGTATTTT. It is translated as CASSLRGVADTQYF.

CDR3 nucleotide sequence: TGCGCCAGCAGCTTCGACAGGGTTGGCACTGAAGCTTTCTTT. Amino acid sequence: CASSFDRVGTEAFF. The chain carries TRBV5-1 and TRBJ1-1; 7 bases agree with TRBD1. CDR1 and CDR2 from the germline V gene are SGHRS and YFSETQ. This CDR3 has 14 amino acids. V gave up 2 bases and J gave up 4 bases; unmatched junction bases: 5.

The rearrangement links TRBV10-3 to TRBJ2-2; the match to TRBD1 covers 8 bases. J gave up 2 bases and V 2 bases, and 7 bases lay outside the gene matches. Germline V gives CDR1 ENHRY, CDR2 SYGVKD. This CDR3 has 17 amino acids. As DNA, the CDR3 is TGTGCCATCAGTGAGCATCCAGGACAGGGAAACACCGGGGAGCTGTTTTTT. It specifies CAISEHPGQGNTGELFF.

This clone was seen more than once but under ten times. The chain employs TRBV2 and TRBJ1-5; the match to TRBD1 covers 7 bases. The CDR3 extends over 13 amino acids. V lost 5 bases and J lost 7; bases outside the gene matches: 5. Germline CDR1 and CDR2: SNHLY and FYNNEI. Here the CDR3 DNA reads TGTGCCAGCAGTTCGACAGGGCGACAGCCCCAGCATTTT. Translation gives CASSSTGRQPQHF.